These 5 T cell receptor beta chains share one sample of origin, sequenced in a study of CD8+CD57+ T cells in acquired aplastic anemia. Genomic DNA served as template for TCR beta VDJ and CDR3 profiling. TCRdb re-called the reads with MiXCR, one entry per CDR3 protein. This repertoire shows approximately 380,000 distinct CDR3 sequences, 60% to 80% found once; its top ten account for approximately 3.9%. Sequencing was performed on sorted CD4+, CD8+, or CD8+CD57+ T cells (not recorded which) from PBMCs. The receptor source for this set is a human donor in good health, serving as a control.

This clonotype was detected many times. The CDR3 spells CASSTTTGADTQYF. The CDR3 DNA sequence: TGTGCCAGCAGCACCACGACAGGGGCAGATACGCAGTATTTT. The V and J genes are TRBV9 and TRBJ2-3; 8 bases fit TRBD1. Trimming removed 4 bases from V and 4 bases from J; junction bases left unmatched: 5. The CDR3 runs 14 residues. Germline assignment: CDR1 SGDLS and CDR2 YYNGEE.

On this clonotype itself: One junction end disagrees with the germline gene, perhaps due to a read error. CDR3 sequence reads: CASSLAEELWQCF. CDR3 nucleotides: TGTGCCAGCAGCTTAGCTGAGGAGTTATGGCAGTGCTTC. The genes are TRBV5-1 and TRBJ2-7; D is ambiguous. Germline values: CDR1 SGHRS, CDR2 YFSETQ. This CDR3 is built from 13 residues.

This clonotype was detected ten times or more. The chain uses TRBV12-3 or TRBV12-4 and TRBJ1-6; the match to TRBD1 covers 7 bases. The V and J ends lost 6 bases and 7 bases, in that order; junction bases with no gene match: 6. CDR3 size: 14 residues. CDR3 nucleotides: TGTGCCAGCAGCCTGGGGACAGTCAATTCACCCCTCCACTTT. It yields the protein CASSLGTVNSPLHF.

This clonotype was observed at least ten times. This chain joins TRBV6-2 or TRBV6-3 and TRBJ1-2, with 7 bases aligning to TRBD1. J was trimmed by 10 bases and V by 6 bases; bases with no gene match: 11. Germline V gene sequence: CDR1 MNHEY, CDR2 SVGEGT. This CDR3 contains 13 residues. CDR3 nucleotides: TGTGCCAGCAGCCCTGACAGGGAGTTCGCCTACACCTTC. Protein sequence: CASSPDREFAYTF.

This clonotype was counted a single time. The junction does not match germline at one end; this may be a read error. CDR3 nucleotide sequence: TGTGCCAGCAGTGTTGGGACGGGGGCTACATCACCCCTCCACTTT. Its protein is CASSVGTGATSPLHF. The chain is built from TRBV24-1 and TRBJ1-6, with D perhaps TRBD1 (6 bases). Germline V lookup: CDR1 KGHDR, CDR2 SFDVKD. The CDR3 runs 15 residues.